These 19 T cell receptor beta chains were all obtained from the same sample, sequenced in a study of human T cells and chemical hapten exposure. Indicated time point: pre-sensitization, week 0. The treatment: therapeutic diphenylcyclopropenone sensitization with weekly scalp DPC. TCRdb used MiXCR to reprocess the RACE reads, holding one entry per CDR3 protein. The table lists about 90,000 distinct CDR3 sequences, around 7.9% of them singletons. Sequenced material: whole blood, taken in connection with sensitization to the hapten diphenylcyclopropenone (DPC). All receptors derive from a man aged 40-50 years with alopecia areata. Some clones in this sample may be carry-over from other donors' samples.

In its sample, this clonotype was seen many times. The rearrangement joins TRBV10-3 to TRBJ2-7, with D perhaps matching TRBD1 (5 bases). Germline-derived CDR1 and CDR2 are ENHRY and SYGVKD. The CDR3 length is 13 residues. Between the trimmed V and J ends, which lost 5 bases and 2 bases, there was a span of 10 bases. The CDR3: CAISRQQTYEQYF. CDR3 nucleotide sequence: TGTGCCATCAGTCGACAGCAAACCTACGAGCAGTACTTC.

This clonotype was detected many times. The chain couples TRBV3-1 to TRBJ2-1; D is unclear. Germline CDR1 and CDR2: LGHDT and YNNKEL (reference sequence). V was cut by 8 bases and J by 7 bases, with 15 bases left in between. This CDR3 contains 13 residues. The CDR3 DNA reads as TGTGCCAGCGAGTACCTCGATTCTAATGAGCAGTTCTTC. The encoded protein is CASEYLDSNEQFF.

This clonotype was found many times. V usage is TRBV6-2 or TRBV6-3 and J usage is TRBJ1-1; D is undetermined. The CDR3 is 15 amino acids. Germline V gene data show CDR1 as MNHEY and CDR2 as SVGEGT. Trimming took 6 bases from V and 0 from J, leaving 14 bases between them. The CDR3, as DNA: TGTGCCAGCAGATCCGACGGAACAATGAACACTGAAGCTTTCTTT. Amino acid sequence: CASRSDGTMNTEAFF.

This clonotype was recorded at least ten times. This sequence joins TRBV6-2 or TRBV6-3 and TRBJ2-1; D tentatively fits TRBD1 or TRBD2 (6 bases each). Germline V CDR1 and CDR2: MNHEY, SVGEGT. The CDR3 consists of 12 residues. The V gene lost 2 bases and the J gene lost 15 bases, with 14 bases spanning the gap. CDR3 residues: CASSYVGGLRFF. The CDR3 nucleotides are TGTGCCAGCAGTTACGTCGGGGGCCTCCGGTTCTTC.

The sample holds many counts of this clonotype. This rearrangement joins TRBV10-3 to TRBJ2-7; D unresolved. The CDR3 loop spans 14 amino acids. Trimming removed 2 bases from V and 7 bases from J, with 15 bases in between. CDR1 and CDR2 (germline): ENHRY, SYGVKD. The CDR3 here is CAISETMTPVEQYF. The CDR3 nucleotides read TGTGCCATCAGTGAGACAATGACCCCTGTTGAGCAGTACTTC.

In its sample, this clonotype was seen a few times. This chain joins TRBV3-1 and TRBJ1-2, with 8 positions matching TRBD1. The CDR3 has 15 amino acids. Germline V gene lookup returns CDR1 LGHDT and CDR2 YNNKEL (reference sequence). With 4 bases clipped from V and 4 bases from J, the junction kept 8 bases outside the gene matches. The CDR3 spells CASSLRGQGGYGYTF. CDR3 DNA sequence: TGTGCCAGCAGCCTGCGCGGACAGGGAGGCTATGGCTACACCTTC.

The gene calls are TRBV5-1 and TRBJ2-3; TRBD2 aligns across 15 bases. Per germline, CDR1 SGHRS and CDR2 YFSETQ. Trimming at V came to 3 bases and at J to 0 bases, leaving 5 bases not matched to a gene. The CDR3 runs to 18 residues. DNA for the CDR3: TGCGCCAGCAGCTCGGGACTAGCGGGAGGAACTAGCACAGATACGCAGTATTTT. Encoded protein: CASSSGLAGGTSTDTQYF.

This clonotype was observed a handful of times. The DNA for the CDR3 is TGTGCCAGCAGCCTGATGGGGGAGCTGTTTTTT. It yields the protein CASSLMGELFF. V usage is TRBV7-9 and J usage is TRBJ2-2; D gene uncertain. The germline V gene has CDR1 SEHNR and CDR2 FQNEAQ (reference sequence). V was shortened by 5 bases and J by 8 bases, with 6 bases between the two germline ends. CDR3 length: 11 residues.

This clonotype showed up many times. The V gene is TRBV12-3 or TRBV12-4, the J gene TRBJ2-1; a weak D match, TRBD2 (5 bases). V was trimmed by 3 bases and J by 5 bases, leaving 11 bases between them. CDR3 length equals 14 residues. CDR3 region: CASSFMSGNNEQFF. The CDR3 nucleotides are TGTGCCAGCAGTTTCATGAGCGGCAACAATGAGCAGTTCTTC.

There are many counts of this clonotype. The chain recombines TRBV7-9 with TRBJ1-3, with TRBD1 matching 8 bases. Germline V gene lookup returns CDR1 SEHNR and CDR2 FQNEAQ (reference sequence). This CDR3 has 16 amino acids. The junction had 6 bases not matched to a gene; V was cut back by 5 bases and J by 0 bases. CDR3 nucleotide sequence: TGTGCCAGCAGCCCAAGGACAGGGAGCTCTGGAAACACCATATATTTT. Translating gives CASSPRTGSSGNTIYF.

In its sample, this clonotype was seen many times. The chain employs TRBV25-1 and TRBJ1-5; 7 bases are shared with TRBD1. CDR1 and CDR2 (germline): MGHDK, SYGVNS. Trimming removed 3 bases from V and 3 bases from J; junction bases left unmatched: 8. The CDR3 spans 16 residues. The CDR3 nucleotides are TGTGCCAGCAGTGACGACAGGGTAATGTTCAATCAGCCCCAGCATTTT. Translated, it gives CASSDDRVMFNQPQHF.

This clonotype has a handful of counts. The CDR3 nucleotides are TGCAGCGTTGAAGGGGGCACCAGGGGGAATAAAGGATACAATGAGCAGTTCTTC. As protein: CSVEGGTRGNKGYNEQFF. The chain combines TRBV29-1 with TRBJ2-1, with 7 nucleotides matching TRBD1. Germline CDR1 is SQVTM and CDR2 is ANQGSEA. The V and J ends lost 1 base and 4 bases, in that order; junction bases with no gene match: 16. CDR3 length: 18 amino acids.

At least ten counts were recorded for this clonotype. This chain links TRBV9 with TRBJ1-1; D remains ambiguous. CDR3 size: 15 residues. The V gene lost 0 bases and the J gene lost 11 bases, with 20 bases spanning the gap. The germline CDR1 and CDR2 sequences are SGDLS and YYNGEE. The CDR3 coding sequence is TGTGCCAGCAGCGTAGAGGGCAGTGCAGCGGTAACGGCTTTCTTT. Residues: CASSVEGSAAVTAFF.

This clonotype has only a few counts. This sequence joins TRBV7-3 and TRBJ2-2; D is unresolved. V lost 5 bases and J lost 5, with 9 bases in between. Germline CDR1 SGHTA, CDR2 FQGTGA. The CDR3 has 13 amino acids. CDR3 DNA sequence: TGTGCCAGCAGCCCGTCCACGACCGGGGAGCTGTTTTTT. Translating it yields CASSPSTTGELFF. Variable domain in full (rest from reference TRBV7-3 and TRBJ2-2): GAGVSQTPSNKVTEKGKYVELRCDPISGHTALYWYRQSLGQGPEFLIYFQGTGAADDSGLPNDRFFAVRPEGSVSTLKIQRTERGDSAVYLCASSPSTTGELFFGEGSRLTVL.

This chain joins TRBV29-1 and TRBJ2-3; 9 bases are a match to TRBD1. The CDR3 consists of 14 residues. Looked up from germline, CDR1 is SQVTM and CDR2 is ANQGSEA. V lost 7 bases and J lost 1; bases outside the gene matches: 6. CDR3: CSEGTGSGTDTQYF. For the CDR3, the DNA is TGCAGCGAGGGGACAGGGAGTGGCACAGATACGCAGTATTTT.

On this clonotype: A junction end diverges from the germline sequence, so it may reflect a read error. This rearrangement joins TRBV7-7 to TRBJ2-5; 13 positions agree with TRBD2. Germline assignment: CDR1 SSHAT and CDR2 FNYEAQ (reference sequence). CDR3 size: 15 residues. The CDR3 loop reads CASSQGLAGTETQYF. The CDR3 DNA reads TGTGCTAGCAGCCAGGGACTAGCGGGAACTGAGACCCAGTACTTC.

This clonotype has just a few counts. The chain is built from TRBV7-2 and TRBJ2-3; D gene uncertain. Per germline, CDR1 SGHTA and CDR2 FQGNSA. This CDR3 is 14 amino acids long. The V and J ends lost 1 base and 2 bases respectively, with 7 bases between them. The CDR3 is CASSLVAVTDTQYF. In nucleotides, the CDR3 is TGTGCCAGCAGCTTAGTGGCGGTCACAGATACGCAGTATTTT.

The J gene is TRBJ2-7, the V gene TRBV19; 7 bases align to TRBD1. Trimming took 0 bases from V and 7 from J; bases not matched to a gene: 9. This CDR3 spans 15 amino acids. The germline V gene has CDR1 LNHDA and CDR2 SQIVND (reference sequence). CDR3 bases: TGTGCCAGTAGTATAGACAACCTACAGGGGTATGAGCAGTACTTC. Its translation is CASSIDNLQGYEQYF.

The chain has TRBV6-6 and TRBJ2-3; TRBD2 matches at 7 bases. The germline CDR1 and CDR2 sequences are MNHNY and SVGAGI (reference sequence). The V segment lost 0 bases and the J segment 3 bases; nucleotides outside the gene matches: 3. This CDR3 contains 15 residues. In nucleotides, the CDR3 is TGTGCCAGCAGTTACTCAGCGGGAAGGACAGATACGCAGTATTTT. Translation gives CASSYSAGRTDTQYF.